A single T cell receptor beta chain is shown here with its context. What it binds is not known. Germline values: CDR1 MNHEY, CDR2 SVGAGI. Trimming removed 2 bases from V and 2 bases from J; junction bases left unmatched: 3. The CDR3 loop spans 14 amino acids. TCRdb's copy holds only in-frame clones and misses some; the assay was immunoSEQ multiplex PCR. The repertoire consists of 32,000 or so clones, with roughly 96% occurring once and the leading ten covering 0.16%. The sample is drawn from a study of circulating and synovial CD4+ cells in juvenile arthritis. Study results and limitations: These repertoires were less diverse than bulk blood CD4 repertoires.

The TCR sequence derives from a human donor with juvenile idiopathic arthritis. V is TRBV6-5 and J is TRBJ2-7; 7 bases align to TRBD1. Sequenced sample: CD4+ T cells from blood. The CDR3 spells CASSYTGQTYEQYF. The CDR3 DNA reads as TGTGCCAGCAGTTACACGGGACAGACCTACGAGCAGTACTTC.